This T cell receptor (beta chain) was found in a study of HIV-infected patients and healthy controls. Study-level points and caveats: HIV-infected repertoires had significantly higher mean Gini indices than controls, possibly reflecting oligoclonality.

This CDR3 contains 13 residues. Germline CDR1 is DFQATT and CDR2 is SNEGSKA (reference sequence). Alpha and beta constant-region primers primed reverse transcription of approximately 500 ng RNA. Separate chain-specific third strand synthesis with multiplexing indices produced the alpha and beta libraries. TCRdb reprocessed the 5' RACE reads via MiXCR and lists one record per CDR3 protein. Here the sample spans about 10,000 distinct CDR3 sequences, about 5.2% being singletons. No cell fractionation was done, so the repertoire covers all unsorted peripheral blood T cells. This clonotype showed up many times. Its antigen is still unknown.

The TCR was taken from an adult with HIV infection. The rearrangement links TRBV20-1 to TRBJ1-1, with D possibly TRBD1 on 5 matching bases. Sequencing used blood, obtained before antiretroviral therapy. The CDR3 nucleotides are TGCTCAAGAGCCTCCGGGGGAAGGGCTGAAGCTTTCTTT. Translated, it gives CSRASGGRAEAFF.